This TCR beta chain derives from a study of blood T cell repertoires in COVID-19. On the study more broadly: Specimens from acute and convalescent COVID-19 originated in the United States, Italy and Spain. Nucleic acid was either cDNA or gDNA, and it came from T cells, B-cell-depleted T cells, or PBMCs.

Authors' processing steps: From reference gene primer amplification, estimates of nucleated cell counts were derived. Clones were read by immunoSEQ multiplex PCR, and TCRdb kept only the in-frame ones, dropping some. The V and J calls and clone size are taken from that table; D and trimming were inferred from the DNA. The sample holds roughly 130,000 clones, about 90% seen once. The germline gives CDR1 ENHRY, CDR2 SYGVKD. There are 13 residues in the CDR3. V was cut by 10 bases and J by 2 bases, with 14 bases left in between. The V gene is TRBV10-3, the J gene TRBJ1-1; D remains ambiguous. This clonotype was obtained from a woman in her sixties with acute or convalescent COVID-19. The sequencing sample was made of peripheral blood. CDR3 region: CATRVAINTEAFF. CDR3 DNA sequence: TGTGCCACCCGGGTCGCCATAAACACTGAAGCTTTCTTT.